This T cell receptor beta chain was found in a study of blood T cell repertoires in COVID-19. In germline, CDR1 is SGHNT, CDR2 YYREEE (reference sequence). V lost 4 bases and J 3 bases, leaving 13 bases between the germline ends. This CDR3 has 14 amino acids. Repertoires were generated with immunoSEQ multiplex PCR, while TCRdb's copy carries only in-frame clones and drops some. In the table there are around 270,000 clones, about 87% of which are singletons. This receptor was obtained from a woman in her thirties or forties who had been exposed to COVID-19. Sequences were obtained from PBMCs or T cells enriched from blood (not recorded which). The V call is TRBV5-4, the J call TRBJ2-5; tentative D call: TRBD1 (5 bases). The CDR3 protein is CASSPIPREETQYF. CDR3 in DNA: TGTGCCAGCAGCCCAATCCCCAGGGAAGAGACCCAGTACTTC.